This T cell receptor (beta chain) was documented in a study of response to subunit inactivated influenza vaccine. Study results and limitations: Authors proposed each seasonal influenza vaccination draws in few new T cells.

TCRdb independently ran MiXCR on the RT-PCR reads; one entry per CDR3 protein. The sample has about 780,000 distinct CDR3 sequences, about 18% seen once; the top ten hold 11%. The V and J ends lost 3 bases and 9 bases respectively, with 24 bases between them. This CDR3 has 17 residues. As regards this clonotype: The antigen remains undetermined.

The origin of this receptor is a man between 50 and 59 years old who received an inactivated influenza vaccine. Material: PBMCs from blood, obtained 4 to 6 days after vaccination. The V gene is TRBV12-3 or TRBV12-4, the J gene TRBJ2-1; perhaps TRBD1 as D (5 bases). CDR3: CASSLGPLLGRGSEQFF. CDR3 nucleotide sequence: TGTGCCAGCAGTTTGGGGCCGTTATTAGGTAGGGGTAGTGAGCAGTTCTTC.